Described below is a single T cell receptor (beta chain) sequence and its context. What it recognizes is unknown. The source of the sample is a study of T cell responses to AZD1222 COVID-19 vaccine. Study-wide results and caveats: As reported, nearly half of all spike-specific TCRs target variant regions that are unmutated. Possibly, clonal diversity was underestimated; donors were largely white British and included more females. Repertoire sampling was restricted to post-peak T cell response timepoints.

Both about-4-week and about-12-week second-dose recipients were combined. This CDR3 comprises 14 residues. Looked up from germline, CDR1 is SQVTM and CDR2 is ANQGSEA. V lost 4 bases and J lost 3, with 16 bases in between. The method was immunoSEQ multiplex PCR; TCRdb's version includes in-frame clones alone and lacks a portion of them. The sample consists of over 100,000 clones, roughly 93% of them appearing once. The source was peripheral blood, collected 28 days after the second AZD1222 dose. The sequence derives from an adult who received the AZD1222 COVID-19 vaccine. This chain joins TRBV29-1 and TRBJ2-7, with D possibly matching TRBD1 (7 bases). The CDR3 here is CSVGRAGGGYEQYF. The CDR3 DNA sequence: TGCAGCGTTGGTAGGGCAGGGGGAGGCTACGAGCAGTACTTC.